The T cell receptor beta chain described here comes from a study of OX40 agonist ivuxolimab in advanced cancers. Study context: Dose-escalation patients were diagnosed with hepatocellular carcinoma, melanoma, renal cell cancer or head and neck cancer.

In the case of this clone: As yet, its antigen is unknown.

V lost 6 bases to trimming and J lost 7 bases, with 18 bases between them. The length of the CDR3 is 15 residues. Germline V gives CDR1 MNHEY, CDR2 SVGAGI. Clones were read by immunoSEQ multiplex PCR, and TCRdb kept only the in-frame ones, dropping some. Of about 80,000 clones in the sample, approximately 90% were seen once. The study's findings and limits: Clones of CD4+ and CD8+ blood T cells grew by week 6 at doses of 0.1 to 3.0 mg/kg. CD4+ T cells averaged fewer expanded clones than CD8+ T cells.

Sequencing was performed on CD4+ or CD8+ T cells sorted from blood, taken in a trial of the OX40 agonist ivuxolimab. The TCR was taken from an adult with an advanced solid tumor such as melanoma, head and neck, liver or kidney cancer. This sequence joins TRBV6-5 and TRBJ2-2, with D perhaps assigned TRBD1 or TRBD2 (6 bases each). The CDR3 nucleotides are TGTGCCAGCAGACGGGGACTGGGGGCGGGCGGGGAGCTGTTTTTT. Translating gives CASRRGLGAGGELFF.